The T cell receptor (beta chain) described here comes from a study of read filtering for tumor transcriptome and immune sequencing. Whole-study context: The cohort had some 17 men and over twelve women aged roughly 40 to 90, mean approximately 66 years. DNase treatment preceded whole-transcriptome library preparation. IR-seq gave about 4.05 to 11 million TCR reads per sample; RNA-seq gave about 75 to 1,300. Study-wide results and limits: Dropping single-read clonotypes raised IR-seq and RNA-seq shared-clonotype correlation.

The library was built from about 400 ng RNA with molecular barcoded adaptors for alpha/delta and beta/gamma chains. MiXCR, applied by TCRdb to the reads, yields one record per CDR3 protein. This table has 42,000 or so distinct CDR3 sequences, roughly 12% appearing once. This clonotype occurred many times. Its antigen is currently unknown. V shed 3 bases, J shed 5 bases, and the junction held 10 bases outside the gene matches. The CDR3 is made up of 17 amino acids. CDR1 LGHNA and CDR2 YSLEER come from the germline V gene. This receptor was identified in a donor at least 40 years old with multiple myeloma. The V and J genes are TRBV4-3 and TRBJ2-1; 10 bases line up with TRBD1. The source material was a population of CD138-negative cells sorted from bone marrow. As DNA, the CDR3 is TGCGCCAGCAGCCATCCCCCCGAGGACAGGGGGAACAATGAGCAGTTCTTC. The encoded protein is CASSHPPEDRGNNEQFF.